This T cell receptor (beta chain) originates from a study of blood T cell repertoires in COVID-19. Germline V gene lookup returns CDR1 GTSNPN and CDR2 SVGIG (reference sequence). The CDR3 sequence is 12 residues long. V was pared by 4 bases and J by 7 bases, with 13 bases between. Sequencing was performed with immunoSEQ multiplex PCR; in TCRdb, only in-frame clones are kept and a portion is missing. The sample includes approximately 250,000 clones, about 82% of them seen just once. This sequence joins TRBV30 and TRBJ1-2; D is unclear. The source of this sequence is a woman older than 75 with COVID-19, enrolled during active disease. The sequenced material came from peripheral blood. CDR3 sequence reads: CAWTEGLGGYTF. The CDR3 DNA reads TGTGCCTGGACAGAGGGCCTCGGTGGCTACACCTTC. The full variable domain, rest sourced from reference TRBV30 and TRBJ1-2, is SQTIHQWPATLVQPVGSPLSLECTVEGTSNPNLYWYRQAAGRGLQLLFYSVGIGQISSEVPQNLSASRPQDRQFILSSKKLLLSDSGFYLCAWTEGLGGYTFGSGTRLTVV.